This note documents a single TCR beta chain sequence. Its antigen is undetermined. CDR1 MNHEY and CDR2 SMNVEV come from the germline V gene (reference sequence). The length of the CDR3 is 13 residues. Trimming stripped 6 bases from V and 0 bases from J, with 8 bases between. This entry belongs to a study of shared clonotypes between healthy human individuals. Study context: There were three CD4 naive, three CD4 memory, two CD8 naive and one CD8 memory plates per donor.

Notes on the study in general: Against clonotypes common to all four donors, non-shared ones had lower generation probabilities. It was only blood that was sampled, and tissue repertoires likely differ.

Researchers ran the assay at a deep level. Clones were sequenced by immunoSEQ multiplex PCR, and TCRdb holds only the in-frame ones, with some missing. The sample lists 2 million to 2.5 million clones, 93% occurring once. The source of this sequence is a man aged 18 to 30 in good health. Some clones in this sample may be carry-over from other donors' samples. The specimen sequenced was naive CD4+ T cells from PBMCs. The subset was: CD45RA+ positively selected. The chain employs TRBV27 and TRBJ1-2; no firm D call. The CDR3 DNA sequence: TGTGCCAGCAGGGAACGAGCTAACTATGGCTACACCTTC. This sequence encodes CASRERANYGYTF.